This T cell receptor beta chain was identified in a study of cytomegalovirus exposure and HLA in healthy donors (dated by TCRdb to 2017 to 2019). Study-level background: According to an earlier analysis of 587 of the donors, some 180 million T cells yielded roughly 110 million unique TCR beta sequences and 276 Gb of sequence data. Rather than drawing on any new phenotypic data, the later analysis identified candidate immune exposures from TCR beta sequences and the way those sequences occurred across donors. A separate validation cohort of about 110 different subjects was used in addition to the approximately 610-subject first cohort. High-throughput TCR immunosequencing, statistical association of individual TCRs with disease status, and machine learning were combined to predict cytomegalovirus infection status. An earlier analysis of approximately 500 of the donors applied high-throughput TCR beta sequencing to assess whether each TCR beta V gene segment acted as functional or pseudogenic. A few DR-DQ haplotypes were treated as single units for association and clustering because of strong linkage in the cohort. Donor age, sex, ethnicity and CMV serostatus were collected together with the repertoire data. A later genetic analysis used genome-wide SNP genotypes for about 65% of the 666 donors, treating that subset as a discovery cohort. To study patterns of TCR occurrence, a later analysis re-analyzed previously published TCR beta repertoires from several hundred donors and added high-resolution HLA genotyping. Roughly 310 gigabases of sequencing data and roughly 90 million unique TCR sequences were included in an early release covering 550 to 650 HLA-typed donors. All discovery cohort repertoires had been generated on a single sequencing platform. HLA typing included class I and class II loci at four-digit resolution. The genetic ancestry cluster associated with self-reported Caucasian donors included roughly four fifths of the approximately 430 genotyped donors. Among 398 genotyped donors of the cohort, an average of approximately 250,000 unique TCR beta nucleotide sequences were sequenced per donor, about a sixth of them non-productive. The study was designed to test whether signatures of past pathogen exposure could be identified by cataloging public T cell receptors. Typing coverage varied by locus: about 620-630 donors for A, B, C, DRB1 and DQB1; approximately 520 for DQA1; about 570 for DPA1; 400 to 480 for DPB1. The T cell repertoires of under 750 subjects were profiled by immunosequencing and related to cytomegalovirus serostatus.

The CDR3 numbers 11 residues from cysteine through phenylalanine. CDR3 DNA is the only sequence kept; it has 33 bases, read in frame from the first base. The germline ends are 5 bases apart after V is trimmed by 6 bases and J by 3 bases. From a lookup of the germline V gene (reference sequence), CDR1 and CDR2 are DFQATT and SNEGSKA. Here is what the overall study found, with its caveats: The cohort was sequenced for TCR beta chains only, and without alpha or paired-chain data the features that could be detected were limited. The 87-base-pair reads could not distinguish some IMGT-functional V segments, including TRBV6-2 and TRBV6-3, so those segments were excluded. According to the authors, the approach could potentially be generalized to other disease states and immunological phenotypes. In an earlier analysis of 587 of the donors, most TCR beta V segments appeared in productive rearrangements about 87% or about 30% of the time, broadly matching IMGT annotations. The only immune exposure information available for the cohort was CMV serostatus. The sequencing pipeline was judged likely to have produced a cluster of highly shared sequence variants as a technical artifact. Linkage disequilibrium might explain the correlated functional status among segregating V segments, but an unknown experimental factor could not be excluded. The presence/absence analyses assumed that sequencing depth was roughly uniform across donors, and that assumption may not be true. A later genetic analysis reported fewer N-insertions in productive TCRs among donors in an Asian-associated ancestry cluster than the roughly 720-donor mean. When HLA alleles, especially DR and DQ, strongly co-occurred, attributing TCR associations to individual alleles was difficult. Specific HLA alleles were associated with more than 15,000 TCR beta sequences at a false discovery rate of 0.05 in a later analysis. A later analysis reported that several top co-occurrence clusters appeared linked to parvovirus B19, influenza, CMV and Epstein-Barr virus. The classifier was reported to diagnose cytomegalovirus status with high specificity and sensitivity in both the original and validation cohorts. V-gene and J-gene trimming of TCR beta chains was associated with a missense DCLRE1C variant in a later genetic analysis, and the association was replicated in an independent cohort. Most CMV-associated TCR beta chains appeared to be HLA-restricted in a later analysis, and the HLA associations seemed to be driven largely by CMV exposure. Some 16 rarely observed V segments, including chromosome 9 orphons, were excluded from the earlier analysis of approximately 500 of the donors because counts were too low. In a later analysis, HLA-associated TCR beta chains showed more clonal expansion and lower generation probabilities than non-associated chains that were equally common. A further reported finding was that TCR beta sequences accurately predicted the HLA-A and HLA-B alleles for most subjects in the first cohort. Three of the identified cytomegalovirus-associated TCR beta chains were confirmed in vitro to be specific for cytomegalovirus antigens. While some public TCRs were present in many individuals, most TCR sequences turned up only very rarely across donors. A total of fewer than 200 TCR beta chains were listed by the study as associated with cytomegalovirus. Because HLA typing was unavailable for some donors at each locus, only the typed subset was used in association tests. In a later analysis, the rate of TCR association differed among HLA loci, with DRB1 alleles having the most associated TCRs and HLA-C alleles having the fewest.

Library prep was done by the immunoSEQ multiplex PCR assay. A mixture of 60 forward primers for TCR Vbeta segments and 13 reverse primers for TCR Jbeta segments was used in the multiplex PCR. The CDR3 region of rearranged TCR beta genes was amplified from genomic DNA by a multiplex PCR assay. The amplified TCR beta libraries were sequenced on the Illumina HiSeq System as 87-base-pair reads. The paper's processing steps were these. A later analysis tallied 80 million to 95 million unique TCR beta chains across the 550 to 850 repertoires, and about 12 million of those chains were shared by two or more donors. Raw reads were error-corrected and collapsed into unique sequences with a nearest-neighbor algorithm that merged closely related sequences to remove PCR and sequencing errors. V, D and J gene segments were assigned by aligning CDR3 sequences to IMGT reference sequences. For a sequence to be retained, a match of at least six nucleotides was required to both a V gene segment and a J gene segment. A rearrangement counted as productive if the CDR3 had no stop codons and remained in frame with V and J, and every other rearrangement counted as non-productive. CDR3 was defined by IMGT convention, running from the second conserved V-encoded cysteine to the conserved J-encoded phenylalanine. Sequences without an unambiguous match to a single V gene segment were excluded from the earlier analysis of about 630 of the donors. In an earlier analysis of approximately 590 of the donors, V segments were called functional above 56.7% productive rearrangements and were called segregating when the between-donor standard deviation exceeded 5%. A statistical classification framework was built for diagnosing cytomegalovirus status from the catalog of TCR beta chain sequences. V and J gene assignment, in a later analysis, came from comparing TCR nucleotide sequences with IMGT/GENE-DB human TR gene sequences. Using the TCRdist pipeline, a later analysis assigned CDR3 sequences along with most-parsimonious VDJ recombination scenarios. In a later analysis, every TCR beta chain was defined by the combination of its CDR3 amino acid sequence and its V-gene family, and reads without a unique V-gene family were dropped. As a way to deal with suspected cross-contamination and a sequencing artifact, a later analysis dropped 500 to 700 nucleotide sequences that were highly shared and had low generation probability. In a later analysis, a clonal expansion index was calculated for each public chain from normalized within-repertoire ranks of inferred template counts. Generation probabilities in a later analysis came from a VDJ recombination model fitted to out-of-frame rearrangements, and those results were checked against IGoR. Hypergeometric tests were used in a later analysis to score TCR-TCR, TCR-HLA and TCR-CMV co-occurrence, with a repertoire-size bias correction applied to the TCR pairs. False discovery rates were estimated in a later analysis by permuting HLA or CMV assignments 20 times. In a later analysis, co-occurring TCRs were grouped with DBSCAN, and TCRdist sequence similarity was added when clustering was performed within HLA-allele-positive subsets. For co-occurrence clustering, repertoires with fewer than 30,000 or more than 120,000 public chains were excluded, along with a handful of repertoires with anomalous nucleotide sharing. The source is immuneACCESS, and TCRdb retained only in-frame sequences with V and J called. Part of the clones is not carried over; for the studies checked, unresolved V genes explain less than half of this, and the remainder is unexplained. Clonal size and the V and J genes are those of that table, whereas D and trimming came from the DNA. The sample has 110,000 or so clones on record, 67% of them singletons. Roughly 8.7% of the sample belongs to the ten largest clones.

As for this clone: The target of this receptor is not known. No base quality information exists; no much larger clone differs at one position.

In total, 500 to 700 healthy bone marrow donors made up the cohort. Cohort members were all nominally healthy when sampled, although unrecorded immune exposures were likely present. The donor was CMV seropositive and was included in the group of 250 to 300 seropositive cohort members. A peripheral blood sample was collected from each donor, and TCR beta sequencing was performed on peripheral blood mononuclear cells. Genomic DNA was extracted from the blood cell samples with the Qiagen DNeasy Blood Extraction Kit. The chain is assembled from TRBV20-1 and TRBJ2-2; too little of a D gene remains to name it. Sequenced material: PBMCs. The clonotype was recovered from a young man in good health and CMV-seropositive. The DNA sequence is TGCAGTGCCAAATACACCGGGGAGCTGTTTTTT. It is translated as CSAKYTGELFF.